This TCR beta chain derives from a study of T cell repertoires in cytomegalovirus infection. The V gene lost 4 bases and the J gene lost 4 bases, with 5 bases spanning the gap. Germline assignment: CDR1 MDHEN and CDR2 SYDVKM. The CDR3 contains 11 residues. One entry per CDR3 protein results from TCRdb running MiXCR on the reads. In the table there are 200,000 to 300,000 distinct CDR3 sequences, roughly 13% of which are singletons. The source is a human donor in good health (CMV status not recorded). Some clones in this sample may be carry-over from other donors' samples. The material sequenced was PBMCs. V gene TRBV28 combines with J gene TRBJ2-7; no firm D call. This CDR3 is CASSWGYEQYF. CDR3 DNA sequence: TGTGCCAGCAGTTGGGGATACGAGCAGTACTTC.